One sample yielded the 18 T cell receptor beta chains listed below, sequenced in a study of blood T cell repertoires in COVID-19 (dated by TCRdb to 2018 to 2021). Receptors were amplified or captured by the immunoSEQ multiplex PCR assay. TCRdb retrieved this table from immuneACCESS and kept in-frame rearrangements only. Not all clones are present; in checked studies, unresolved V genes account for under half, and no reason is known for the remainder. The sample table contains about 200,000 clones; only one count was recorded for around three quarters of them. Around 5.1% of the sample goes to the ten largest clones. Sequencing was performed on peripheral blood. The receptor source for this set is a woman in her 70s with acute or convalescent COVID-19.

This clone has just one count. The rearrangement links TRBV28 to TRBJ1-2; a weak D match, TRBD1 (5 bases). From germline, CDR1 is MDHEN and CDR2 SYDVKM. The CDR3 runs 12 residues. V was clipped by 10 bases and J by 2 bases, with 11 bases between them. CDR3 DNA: TGTGCCACAATAAACAGGAACTATGGCTACACCTTC. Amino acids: CATINRNYGYTF.

In DNA, the CDR3 is TGTGCCAGCAGTGAATTTACAGGGGAACTCGCTGGAAACACCATATATTTT. Amino acids: CASSEFTGELAGNTIYF. This rearrangement joins TRBV25-1 to TRBJ1-3; TRBD1 agrees at 7 bases. Per germline, CDR1 MGHDK and CDR2 SYGVNS. The CDR3 covers 17 residues. The V segment lost 1 base and the J segment 2 bases; nucleotides outside the gene matches: 8.

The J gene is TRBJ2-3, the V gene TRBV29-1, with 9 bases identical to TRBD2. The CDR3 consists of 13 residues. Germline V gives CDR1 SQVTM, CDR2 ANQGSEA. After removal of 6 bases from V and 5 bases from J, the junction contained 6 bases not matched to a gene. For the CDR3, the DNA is TGCAGCGTCCTTAGCGGGAGTTTAGATACGCAGTATTTT. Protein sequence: CSVLSGSLDTQYF.

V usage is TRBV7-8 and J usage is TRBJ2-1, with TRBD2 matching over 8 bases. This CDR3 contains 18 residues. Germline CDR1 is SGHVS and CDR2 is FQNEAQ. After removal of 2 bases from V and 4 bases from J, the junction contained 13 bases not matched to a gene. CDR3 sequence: CASSLSAGTRVRYNEQFF. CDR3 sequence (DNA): TGTGCCAGCAGCTTATCTGCCGGGACTAGGGTACGGTACAATGAGCAGTTCTTC.

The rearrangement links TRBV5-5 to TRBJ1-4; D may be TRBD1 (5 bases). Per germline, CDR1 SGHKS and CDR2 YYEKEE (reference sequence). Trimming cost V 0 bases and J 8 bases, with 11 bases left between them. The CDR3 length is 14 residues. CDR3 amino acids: CASSLEGTLEKLFF. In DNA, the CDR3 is TGTGCCAGCAGCTTGGAAGGGACTTTAGAAAAACTGTTTTTT. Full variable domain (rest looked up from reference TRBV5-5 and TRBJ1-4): DAGVTQSPTHLIKTRGQQVTLRCSPISGHKSVSWYQQVLGQGPQFIFQYYEKEERGRGNFPDRFSARQFPNYSSELNVNALLLGDSALYLCASSLEGTLEKLFFGSGTQLSVL.

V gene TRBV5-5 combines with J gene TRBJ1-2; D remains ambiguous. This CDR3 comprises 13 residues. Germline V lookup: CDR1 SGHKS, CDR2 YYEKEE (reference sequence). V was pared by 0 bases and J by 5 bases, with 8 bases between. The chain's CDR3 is CASSLADGYGYTF. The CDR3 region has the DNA TGTGCCAGCAGCTTGGCTGACGGGTATGGCTACACCTTC. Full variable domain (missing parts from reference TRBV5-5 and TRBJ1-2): DAGVTQSPTHLIKTRGQQVTLRCSPISGHKSVSWYQQVLGQGPQFIFQYYEKEERGRGNFPDRFSARQFPNYSSELNVNALLLGDSALYLCASSLADGYGYTFGSGTRLTVV.

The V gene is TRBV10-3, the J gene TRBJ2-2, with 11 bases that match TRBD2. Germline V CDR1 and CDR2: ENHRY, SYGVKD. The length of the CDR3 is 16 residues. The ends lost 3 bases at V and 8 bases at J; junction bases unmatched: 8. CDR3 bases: TGTGCCATCAGTGATCTTATAGCGGGAGGGCCGGGGGAGCTGTTTTTT. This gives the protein CAISDLIAGGPGELFF.

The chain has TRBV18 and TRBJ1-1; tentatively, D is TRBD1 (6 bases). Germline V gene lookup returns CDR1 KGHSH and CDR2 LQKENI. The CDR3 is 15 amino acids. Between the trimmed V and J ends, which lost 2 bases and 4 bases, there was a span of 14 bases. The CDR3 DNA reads TGTGCCAGCTCACCAAGGGACACCCCTGGCACTGAAGCTTTCTTT. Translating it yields CASSPRDTPGTEAFF.

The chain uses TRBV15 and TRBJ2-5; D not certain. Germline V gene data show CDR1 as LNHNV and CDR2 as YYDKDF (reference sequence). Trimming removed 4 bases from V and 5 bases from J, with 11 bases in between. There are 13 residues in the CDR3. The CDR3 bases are TGTGCCACCAGCACCAACAGAGTGGAGACCCAGTACTTC. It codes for CATSTNRVETQYF.

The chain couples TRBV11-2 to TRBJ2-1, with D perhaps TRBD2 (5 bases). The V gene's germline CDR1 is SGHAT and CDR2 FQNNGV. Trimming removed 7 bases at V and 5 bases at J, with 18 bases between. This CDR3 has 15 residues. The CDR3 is CASIPVGRLNNEQFF. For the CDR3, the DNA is TGTGCCAGCATCCCAGTCGGGCGACTAAACAATGAGCAGTTCTTC.

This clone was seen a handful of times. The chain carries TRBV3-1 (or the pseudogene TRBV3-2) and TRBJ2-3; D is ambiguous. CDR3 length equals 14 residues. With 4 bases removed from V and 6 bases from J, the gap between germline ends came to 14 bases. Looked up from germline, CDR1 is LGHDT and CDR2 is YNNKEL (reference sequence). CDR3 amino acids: CASSPRVNRDTQYF. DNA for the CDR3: TGTGCCAGCAGCCCCCGGGTGAATCGGGATACGCAGTATTTT.

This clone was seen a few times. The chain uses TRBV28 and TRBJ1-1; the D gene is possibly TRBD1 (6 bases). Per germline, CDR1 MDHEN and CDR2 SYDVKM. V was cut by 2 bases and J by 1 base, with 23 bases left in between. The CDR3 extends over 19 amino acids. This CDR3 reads CASSLVVGRGLRPNTEAFF. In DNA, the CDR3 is TGTGCCAGCAGTTTAGTTGTAGGCAGGGGATTGCGTCCGAACACTGAAGCTTTCTTT.

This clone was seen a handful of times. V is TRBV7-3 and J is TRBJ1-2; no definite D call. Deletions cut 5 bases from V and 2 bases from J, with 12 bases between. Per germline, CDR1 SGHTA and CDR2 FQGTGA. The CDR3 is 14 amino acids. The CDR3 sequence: CASSPYPENYGYTF. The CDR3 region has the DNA TGTGCCAGCAGCCCCTACCCCGAAAACTATGGCTACACCTTC.

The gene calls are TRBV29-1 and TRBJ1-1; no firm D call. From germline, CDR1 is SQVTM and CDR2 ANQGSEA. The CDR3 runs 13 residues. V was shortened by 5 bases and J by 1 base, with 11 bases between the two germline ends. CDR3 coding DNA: TGCAGCGTTTCCCAGTCTGCGAACACTGAAGCTTTCTTT. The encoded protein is CSVSQSANTEAFF.

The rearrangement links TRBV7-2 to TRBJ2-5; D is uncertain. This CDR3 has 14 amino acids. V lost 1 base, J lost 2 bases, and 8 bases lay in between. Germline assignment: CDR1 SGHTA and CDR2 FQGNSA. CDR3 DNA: TGTGCCAGCAGCTTAGTTAACTGGCAAGAGACCCAGTACTTC. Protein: CASSLVNWQETQYF.

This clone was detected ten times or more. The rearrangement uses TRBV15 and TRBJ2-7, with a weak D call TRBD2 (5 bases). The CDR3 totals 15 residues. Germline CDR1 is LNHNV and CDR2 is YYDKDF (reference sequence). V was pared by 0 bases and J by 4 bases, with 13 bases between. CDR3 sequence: CATSRDWASRYEQYF. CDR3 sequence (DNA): TGTGCCACCAGCAGAGATTGGGCTAGCAGGTACGAGCAGTACTTC.

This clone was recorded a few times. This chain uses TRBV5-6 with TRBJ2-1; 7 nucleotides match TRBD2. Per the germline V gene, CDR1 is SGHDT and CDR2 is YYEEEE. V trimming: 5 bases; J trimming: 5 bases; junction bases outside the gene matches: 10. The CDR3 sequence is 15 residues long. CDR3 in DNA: TGTGCCAGCAGTCGAGTATCGGGGGGTAACAATGAGCAGTTCTTC. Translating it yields CASSRVSGGNNEQFF.

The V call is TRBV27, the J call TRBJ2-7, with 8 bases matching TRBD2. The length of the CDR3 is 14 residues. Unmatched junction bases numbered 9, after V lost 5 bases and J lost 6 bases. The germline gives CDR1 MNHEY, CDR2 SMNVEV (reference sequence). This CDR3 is CASSPGLGLGEQYF. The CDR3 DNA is TGTGCCAGCAGTCCGGGACTAGGGCTGGGCGAGCAGTACTTC.